The source of this TCR beta chain is a study of shared clonotypes between healthy human individuals. Clones were sequenced by immunoSEQ multiplex PCR, and TCRdb holds only the in-frame ones, with some missing. The table has over a million clones, around 98.5% seen once; the top ten hold about 0.34%. The V gene's germline CDR1 is MGHRA and CDR2 YSYEKL. Trimming stripped 3 bases from V and 5 bases from J, with 11 bases between. The CDR3 is made up of 13 amino acids. The sequence was collected from a young man in good health. Sequenced sample: naive CD4+ T cells sorted from blood. Subset here: CD45RA+ positively selected. The chain joins TRBV4-1 to TRBJ2-7; possible D gene TRBD1, 6 bases. CDR3 sequence (DNA): TGCGCCAGCAGCCATACAGGGCGGCACGAGCAGTACTTC. Its protein is CASSHTGRHEQYF.